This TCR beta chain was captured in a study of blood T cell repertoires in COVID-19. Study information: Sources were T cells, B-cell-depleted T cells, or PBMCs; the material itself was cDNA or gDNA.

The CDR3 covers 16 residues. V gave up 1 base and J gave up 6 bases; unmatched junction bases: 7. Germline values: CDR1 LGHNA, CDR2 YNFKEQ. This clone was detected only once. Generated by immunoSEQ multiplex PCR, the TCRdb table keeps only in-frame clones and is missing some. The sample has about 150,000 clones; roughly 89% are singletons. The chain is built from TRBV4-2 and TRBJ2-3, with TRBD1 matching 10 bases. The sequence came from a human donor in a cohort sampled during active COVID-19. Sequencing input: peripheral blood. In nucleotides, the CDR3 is TGTGCCAGCAGCCAAGTTGGGGACAGGGGAGGGGATACGCAGTATTTT. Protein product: CASSQVGDRGGDTQYF.